Listed here are 22 T cell receptor beta chains from one sample, sequenced in a study of cytomegalovirus exposure and HLA in healthy donors. 13 Jbeta primers and 60 Vbeta primers were used for the PCR. Profiling relied on immunoSEQ multiplex PCR, and the TCRdb table lists in-frame clones only, not all of them. The table includes about 150,000 clones, around two thirds detected once. The specimen sequenced was PBMCs. The origin of the receptors is a male donor in good health and CMV-seronegative.

This sequence joins TRBV19 and TRBJ2-7; 7 bases align to TRBD2. The CDR3 contains 15 residues. The germline CDR1 and CDR2 sequences are LNHDA and SQIVND (reference sequence). V lost 3 bases, J lost 0 bases, and 5 bases stayed unmatched. Written as DNA, the CDR3 is TGTGCCAGTAGTATCGGACTAGGTGTCTCCTACGAGCAGTACTTC. This sequence encodes CASSIGLGVSYEQYF.

The rearrangement joins TRBV11-2 to TRBJ2-7, with a possible D match to TRBD2 (5 bases). V gave up 5 bases and J gave up 2 bases, with 13 bases separating them. Germline V gene lookup returns CDR1 SGHAT and CDR2 FQNNGV. The CDR3 sequence is 14 residues long. The CDR3 bases are TGTGCCAGCAGCCACTCGGACGGGACCTACGAGCAGTACTTC. Its translation is CASSHSDGTYEQYF.

The chain has TRBV5-5 and TRBJ1-2; no clear D gene. V was cut by 0 bases and J by 3 bases, with 9 bases left in between. The CDR3 has 14 residues. CDR1 is SGHKS and CDR2 is YYEKEE in the germline V gene (reference sequence). The CDR3 reads CASSLVYGDYGYTF. In DNA form, the CDR3 reads TGTGCCAGCAGCTTGGTGTACGGGGACTATGGCTACACCTTC.

V usage is TRBV6-1 and J usage is TRBJ2-5, with D unresolved. Germline V gene sequence: CDR1 MNHNS, CDR2 SASEGT. Between the trimmed V and J ends, which lost 0 bases and 5 bases, there was a span of 10 bases. The CDR3 sequence is 14 residues long. Here the CDR3 reads CASSEARIRETQYF. The DNA for the CDR3 is TGTGCCAGCAGTGAAGCGCGTATCCGGGAGACCCAGTACTTC.

This chain uses TRBV9 with TRBJ2-1; D is perhaps TRBD1 (6 bases). Germline assignment: CDR1 SGDLS and CDR2 YYNGEE. The CDR3 sequence is 12 residues long. V was shortened by 6 bases and J by 8 bases, with 12 bases between the two germline ends. CDR3 nucleotides: TGTGCCAGCACCGGGCAGGGGTATGAGCAGTTCTTC. Translated: CASTGQGYEQFF.

The chain recombines TRBV27 with TRBJ2-2, with D perhaps matching TRBD2 (5 bases). Trimming pared 4 bases from V and 5 bases from J, leaving 14 bases between. CDR1 is MNHEY and CDR2 is SMNVEV in the germline V gene (reference sequence). This CDR3 spans 15 amino acids. The CDR3 DNA reads as TGTGCCAGCAGTTCCGTGCGGGTTAGGACCGGGGAGCTGTTTTTT. Residues: CASSSVRVRTGELFF.

This clone has just a few counts. The rearrangement joins TRBV2 to TRBJ2-5; 10 bases are shared with TRBD1. V gave up 1 base and J gave up 11 bases; unmatched junction bases: 7. From germline, CDR1 is SNHLY and CDR2 FYNNEI. The CDR3 totals 14 residues. The CDR3 DNA sequence: TGTGCCAGCAGTGAAGGACAGGGGGCCAGGGAGCAGTACTTC. Its translation is CASSEGQGAREQYF. The full variable domain, rest sourced from reference TRBV2 and TRBJ2-5, is EPEVTQTPSHQVTQMGQEVILRCVPISNHLYFYWYRQILGQKVEFLVSFYNNEISEKSEIFDDQFSVERPDGSNFTLKIRSTKLEDSAMYFCASSEGQGAREQYFGPGTRLLVL.

A few counts support this clone. This chain joins TRBV10-1 and TRBJ1-1; TRBD1 agrees at 7 bases. J was trimmed by 1 base and V by 10 bases; bases with no gene match: 6. The germline V gene has CDR1 WNHNN and CDR2 SYGVQD (reference sequence). CDR3 size: 13 residues. The CDR3 region is CATQGQPNTEAFF. Written as DNA, the CDR3 is TGCGCCACCCAGGGACAGCCGAACACTGAAGCTTTCTTT.

The CDR3 DNA reads as TGCGCCAGCAGCCAGAGTTTAGGGGGGGGCTCATACAATGAGCAGTTCTTC. Encoded protein: CASSQSLGGGSYNEQFF. This chain links TRBV4-3 with TRBJ2-1, with D possibly being TRBD2 (7 bases). V was trimmed by 3 bases and J by 4 bases, leaving 19 bases between them. CDR1 and CDR2 (germline): LGHNA, YSLEER. This CDR3 is built from 17 residues.

This clone has a single count. The chain couples TRBV7-6 to TRBJ1-2, with 9 bases that match TRBD1. Per germline, CDR1 SGHVS and CDR2 FNYEAQ. The CDR3 consists of 14 residues. Unmatched junction bases numbered 7, after V lost 3 bases and J lost 8 bases. The CDR3 protein is CASSFPDRGDGYTF. The CDR3 DNA reads as TGTGCCAGCAGCTTCCCGGACAGGGGAGACGGCTACACCTTC.

This chain connects TRBV30 to TRBJ1-1; D unclear. The CDR3 spans 17 residues. V was trimmed by 4 bases and J by 1 base, leaving 22 bases between them. Germline lookup yields CDR1 GTSNPN and CDR2 SVGIG (reference sequence). The CDR3 DNA reads as TGTGCCTGGACGGTAAGGTTGGTCATGGGGAGGAACACTGAAGCTTTCTTT. Its protein product is CAWTVRLVMGRNTEAFF.

This chain connects TRBV5-1 to TRBJ2-5; D might be TRBD1 (7 bases). The CDR3 has 16 residues. V lost 4 bases and J lost 2, with 18 bases in between. CDR1 is SGHRS, CDR2 YFSETQ, per germline. The CDR3 DNA sequence: TGCGCCAGCAGCCGAGGAGGAGGGACAGCTCAAGAGACCCAGTACTTC. It encodes CASSRGGGTAQETQYF. Full variable domain (rest looked up from reference TRBV5-1 and TRBJ2-5): KAGVTQTPRYLIKTRGQQVTLSCSPISGHRSVSWYQQTPGQGLQFLFEYFSETQRNKGNFPGRFSGRQFSNSRSEMNVSTLELGDSALYLCASSRGGGTAQETQYFGPGTRLLVL.

The rearrangement links TRBV11-3 to TRBJ2-1, with 8 positions matching TRBD1. After removal of 5 bases from V and 8 bases from J, the junction contained 14 bases not matched to a gene. There are 16 residues in the CDR3. From germline, CDR1 is SGHNT and CDR2 YENEEA. The CDR3 reads CASSPRGTGPAYEQFF. DNA for the CDR3: TGTGCCAGCAGCCCTAGGGGGACAGGCCCCGCGTATGAGCAGTTCTTC.

The V gene is TRBV5-5, the J gene TRBJ2-1; weak D call: TRBD2 (6 bases). The germline V and J ends were trimmed by 1 base and 4 bases, with 12 bases remaining between them. The germline CDR1 and CDR2 sequences are SGHKS and YYEKEE (reference sequence). The CDR3 is made up of 15 amino acids. In DNA, the CDR3 is TGTGCCAGCAGCTTGCAATGGGGAGGATACAATGAGCAGTTCTTC. This translates into CASSLQWGGYNEQFF.

The chain has TRBV27 and TRBJ2-7, with 10 bases fitting TRBD2. The trim removed 5 bases at V and 1 base at J, leaving 8 bases unmatched. This CDR3 region has 16 residues. Looked up from germline, CDR1 is MNHEY and CDR2 is SMNVEV (reference sequence). The DNA of the CDR3 is TGTGCCAGCAGTACGAAACTAGCGGGGTATTCCTACGAGCAGTACTTC. Translated: CASSTKLAGYSYEQYF.

This clone came up a few times. The chain uses TRBV2 and TRBJ1-2, with D tentatively TRBD1 (6 bases). Germline CDR1 reads SNHLY; CDR2 reads FYNNEI. Trimming cost V 5 bases and J 4 bases, with 14 bases left between them. This CDR3 is 14 amino acids long. The CDR3 loop reads CASSHRDTRYGYTF. The CDR3 nucleotides are TGTGCCAGCAGTCACAGGGATACGCGCTATGGCTACACCTTC. Combining the CDR3 with reference TRBV2 and TRBJ1-2 gives the whole variable domain EPEVTQTPSHQVTQMGQEVILRCVPISNHLYFYWYRQILGQKVEFLVSFYNNEISEKSEIFDDQFSVERPDGSNFTLKIRSTKLEDSAMYFCASSHRDTRYGYTFGSGTRLTVV.

The CDR3 sequence: CASSSGTGRSNQPQHF. The CDR3 DNA is TGTGCCAGCAGCTCCGGGACAGGGAGGAGCAATCAGCCCCAGCATTTT. The chain employs TRBV5-6 and TRBJ1-5; 9 bases align to TRBD1. Unmatched junction bases numbered 5, after V lost 3 bases and J lost 1 base. The CDR3 contains 16 residues. Germline values: CDR1 SGHDT, CDR2 YYEEEE.

The chain employs TRBV5-6 and TRBJ1-2, with D unclear. The CDR3 covers 13 residues. Germline assignment: CDR1 SGHDT and CDR2 YYEEEE. V was clipped by 4 bases and J by 5 bases, with 12 bases between them. The CDR3 nucleotides are TGTGCCAGCAGCCCGTACGGGGTTTATGGCTACACCTTC. This gives the protein CASSPYGVYGYTF. The full variable domain, in which reference TRBV5-6 and TRBJ1-2 provide the parts outside the CDR3, is DAGVTQSPTHLIKTRGQQVTLRCSPKSGHDTVSWYQQALGQGPQFIFQYYEEEERQRGNFPDRFSGHQFPNYSSELNVNALLLGDSALYLCASSPYGVYGYTFGSGTRLTVV.

The genes are TRBV14 and TRBJ2-1; tentative D call: TRBD1 (6 bases). V shed 0 bases and J shed 8 bases, with 14 bases lying between them. Germline CDR1 SGHDN, CDR2 FVKESK. This CDR3 region has 15 residues. The CDR3 reads CASSQDPGAGYEQFF. In DNA, the CDR3 is TGTGCCAGCAGCCAAGATCCAGGGGCGGGCTATGAGCAGTTCTTC.

This clone has only a few counts. This chain joins TRBV30 and TRBJ2-7; 8 bases map to TRBD2. V dropped 3 bases and J dropped 5; count of bases not matched to a gene: 3. The CDR3 runs to 12 residues. Germline V gene lookup returns CDR1 GTSNPN and CDR2 SVGIG (reference sequence). The CDR3 spells CAWSPGRDEQYF. As DNA, the CDR3 is TGTGCCTGGAGCCCCGGGAGGGACGAGCAGTACTTC.

This sequence joins TRBV9 and TRBJ2-1; TRBD2 is a possible D gene (6 bases). CDR1 and CDR2 from the germline V gene are SGDLS and YYNGEE. V lost 0 bases to trimming and J lost 9 bases, with 13 bases between them. This CDR3 has 14 residues. The CDR3 region is CASSVAGRYGEQFF. For the CDR3, the DNA is TGTGCCAGCAGCGTAGCAGGGAGGTACGGTGAGCAGTTCTTC.

The gene calls are TRBV11-1 and TRBJ2-3; D is unresolved. Germline CDR1 SGHAT, CDR2 FQDESV (reference sequence). This CDR3 region has 16 residues. With 1 base removed from V and 1 base from J, the gap between germline ends came to 12 bases. The CDR3 DNA follows: TGTGCCAGCAGCTTAGGGGCCCACGCAGGCACAGATACGCAGTATTTT. Its protein product is CASSLGAHAGTDTQYF.